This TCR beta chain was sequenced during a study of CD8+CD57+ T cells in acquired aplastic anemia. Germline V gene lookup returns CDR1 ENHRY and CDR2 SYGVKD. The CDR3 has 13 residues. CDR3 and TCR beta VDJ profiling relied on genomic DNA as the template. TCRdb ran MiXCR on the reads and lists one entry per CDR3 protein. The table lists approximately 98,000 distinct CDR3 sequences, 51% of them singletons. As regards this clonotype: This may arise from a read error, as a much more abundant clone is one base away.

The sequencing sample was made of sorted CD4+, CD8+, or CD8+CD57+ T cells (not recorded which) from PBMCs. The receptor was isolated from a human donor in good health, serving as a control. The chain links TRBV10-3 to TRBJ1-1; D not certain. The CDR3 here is CANSYTMRIEAFF. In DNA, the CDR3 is TGTGCCAACAGTTACACAATGAGGATTGAGGCTTTCTTT.